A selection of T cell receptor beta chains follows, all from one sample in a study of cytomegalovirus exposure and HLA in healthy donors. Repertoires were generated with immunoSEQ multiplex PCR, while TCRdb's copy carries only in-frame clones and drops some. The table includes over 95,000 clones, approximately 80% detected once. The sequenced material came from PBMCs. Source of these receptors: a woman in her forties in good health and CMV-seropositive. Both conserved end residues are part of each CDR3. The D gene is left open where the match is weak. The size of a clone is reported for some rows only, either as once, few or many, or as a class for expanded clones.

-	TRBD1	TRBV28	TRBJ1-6	TGTGCCAGCAGGGCCGGGACAGCTGAAAATTCACCCCTCCACTTT	CASRAGTAENSPLHF
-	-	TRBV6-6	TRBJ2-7	TGTGCCAGCACTTCGGTGAGATTGTACGAGCAGTACTTC	CASTSVRLYEQYF
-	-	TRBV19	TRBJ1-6	TGTGCCAGTAGTAGACAGTATAATTCACCCCTCCACTTT	CASSRQYNSPLHF
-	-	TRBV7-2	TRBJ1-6	TGTGCCAGCACGGTGGGACTGCTTAATTCACCCCTCCACTTT	CASTVGLLNSPLHF
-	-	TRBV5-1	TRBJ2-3	TGCGCCAGCAGCCCGGGGGGCATCCGCACAGATACGCAGTATTTT	CASSPGGIRTDTQYF
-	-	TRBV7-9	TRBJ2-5	TGTGCCAGCAGCTTACAAGGGGGTTGGGAGACCCAGTACTTC	CASSLQGGWETQYF
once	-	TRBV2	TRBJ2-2	TGTGCCAGCAGTGGCCACCAAAGACAGGTTACCGGGGAGCTGTTTTTT	CASSGHQRQVTGELFF
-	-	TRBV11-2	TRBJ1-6	TGTGCCAGCAGCGCCCTCTCGAAGGGGAGGAATTCACCCCTCCACTTT	CASSALSKGRNSPLHF
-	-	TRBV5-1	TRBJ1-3	TGCGCCAGCAGCCCACAGGGCCCAATCTCTGGAAACACCATATATTTT	CASSPQGPISGNTIYF
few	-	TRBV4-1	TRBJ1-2	TGCGCCAGCAGCCATAACTCCGCGGGGAACTATGGCTACACCTTC	CASSHNSAGNYGYTF
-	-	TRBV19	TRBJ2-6	TGTGCCAGTTCTCTCTCTGGGGCCAACGTCCTGACTTTC	CASSLSGANVLTF
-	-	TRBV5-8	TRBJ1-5	TGTGCCAGCAGCTTGGCTTGGGGGGATCAGCCCCAGCATTTT	CASSLAWGDQPQHF
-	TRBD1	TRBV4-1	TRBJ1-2	TGCGCCAGCAGCCAAGACTGGGTGACAGGGGTCTATGGCTACACCTTC	CASSQDWVTGVYGYTF
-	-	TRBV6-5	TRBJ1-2	TGTGCCAGCAGTTCGACCCAGGGCGCCGACTATGGCTACACCTTC	CASSSTQGADYGYTF
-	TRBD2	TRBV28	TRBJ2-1	TGTGCCAGCAGTAAGAATAGCGGGGGGAGTAGTAAGCAGTTCTTC	CASSKNSGGSSKQFF
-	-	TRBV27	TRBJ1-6	TGTGCCAGCAGAAGTTCCGGGAGACCACCCCTCCACTTT	CASRSSGRPPLHF
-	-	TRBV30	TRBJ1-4	TGTGCCTGGAGTGTACAGGCAGGTCGTTTTGAAAAACTGTTTTTT	CAWSVQAGRFEKLFF
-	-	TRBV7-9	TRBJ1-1	TGTGCCAGCAGCTTACAGGGACATCAGGTCACTGAAGCTTTCTTT	CASSLQGHQVTEAFF
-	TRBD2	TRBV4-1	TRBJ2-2	TGCGCCAGCAGCCTACTGCGGGGGGCCGACGGGGAGCTGTTTTTT	CASSLLRGADGELFF
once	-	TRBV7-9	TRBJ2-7	TGTGCCAGCAGCCAACAGGGCTACGAGCAGTACTTC	CASSQQGYEQYF
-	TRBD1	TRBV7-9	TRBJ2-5	TGTGCCAGCAGCTTAGCGGCGGGGACAGGTGGGGAGACCCAGTACTTC	CASSLAAGTGGETQYF
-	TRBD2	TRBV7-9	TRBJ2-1	TGTGCCAGCAGTTCAATTACTAGCGGGGCAAACAATGAGCAGTTCTTC	CASSSITSGANNEQFF
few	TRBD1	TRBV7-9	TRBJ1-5	TGTGCCAGCAGCCAGGGGGCACAGCCCCAGCATTTT	CASSQGAQPQHF
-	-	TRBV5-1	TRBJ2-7	TGCGCCAGCAGCTTGGAAGGGGGAAGCTCCTACGAGCAGTACTTC	CASSLEGGSSYEQYF
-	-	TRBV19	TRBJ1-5	TGTGCCAGTAGCACCGGACAGCACAATCAGCCCCAGCATTTT	CASSTGQHNQPQHF
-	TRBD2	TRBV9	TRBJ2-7	TGTGCCAGCAGCGTGCTAGCGGGGGGGACGGGGGAGCAGTACTTC	CASSVLAGGTGEQYF
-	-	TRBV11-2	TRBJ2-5	TGTGCCAGCAGCTTTTGGGGGGAAGAGACCCAGTACTTC	CASSFWGEETQYF
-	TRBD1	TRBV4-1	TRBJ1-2	TGCGCCAGCAGCCGAACTCCCCCAGGGGGCGCTTACTATGGCTACACCTTC	CASSRTPPGGAYYGYTF
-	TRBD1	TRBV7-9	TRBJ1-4	TGTGCCAGCAGGGGTGAGCGGACAGGCCCGACTAATGAAAAACTGTTTTTT	CASRGERTGPTNEKLFF
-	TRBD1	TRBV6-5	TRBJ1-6	TGTGCCAGCAAAGACAGGGGGCCGAATTCACCCCTCCACTTT	CASKDRGPNSPLHF
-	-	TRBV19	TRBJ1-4	TGTGCCAGTAGTCCTTTTCTTGCAACTAATGAAAAACTGTTTTTT	CASSPFLATNEKLFF
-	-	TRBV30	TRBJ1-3	TGTGCCTGGAGTGCCAATTTGGGAAACACCATATATTTT	CAWSANLGNTIYF
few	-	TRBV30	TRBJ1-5	TGTGCCTGGAGTGATTACAGTAGCAATCAGCCCCAGCATTTT	CAWSDYSSNQPQHF
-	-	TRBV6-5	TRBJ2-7	TGTGCCAGCAGTTTAAATCAGGGCCCACCTAGCGAGCAGTACTTC	CASSLNQGPPSEQYF
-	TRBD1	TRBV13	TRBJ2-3	TGTGCCAGCAGCAAACAGGGGTCTACAGATACGCAGTATTTT	CASSKQGSTDTQYF
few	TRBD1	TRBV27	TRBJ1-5	TGTGCCAGCGGGCCGGGACAGGGTGAACAGCCCCAGCATTTT	CASGPGQGEQPQHF
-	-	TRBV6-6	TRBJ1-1	TGTGCCAGCAGCCCCTCGGGTAACACTGAAGCTTTCTTT	CASSPSGNTEAFF
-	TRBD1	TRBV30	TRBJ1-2	TGTGCCCATGGGGACAGGTTTGTCGGTGGCTACACCTTC	CAHGDRFVGGYTF
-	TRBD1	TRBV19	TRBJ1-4	TGTGCCAGTAGTAGGACAGGGCAAGCGGAAAAACTGTTTTTT	CASSRTGQAEKLFF
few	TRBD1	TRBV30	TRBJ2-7	TGTGCCTGGAGGATCCAGGGGGCGAACGAGCAGTACTTC	CAWRIQGANEQYF
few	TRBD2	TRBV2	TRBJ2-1	TGTGCCAGCAGCTACGGACTAGCGGGGGGGCAGTCTGAGCAGTTCTTC	CASSYGLAGGQSEQFF
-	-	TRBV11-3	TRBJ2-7	TGTGCCAGCAGCGCCCCCAGGGACTTC	CASSAPRDF
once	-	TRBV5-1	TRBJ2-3	TGCGCCAGCAGCTTGGGGCCCAGGACACAGTCAGATACGCAGTATTTT	CASSLGPRTQSDTQYF
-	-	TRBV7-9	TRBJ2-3	TGTGCCAGCAGCAAAGCAGGGGGGATCACAGATACGCAGTATTTT	CASSKAGGITDTQYF
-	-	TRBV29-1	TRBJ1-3	TGCAGCGTTGGGGAGAGCTCTGGAAACACCATATATTTT	CSVGESSGNTIYF
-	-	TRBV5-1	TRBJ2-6	TGCGCCAGCAGCTTGGCCACTAGTCCCTCTGGGGCCAACGTCCTGACTTTC	CASSLATSPSGANVLTF
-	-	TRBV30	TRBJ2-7	TGTGCCTGGAGCGGGGTTCTTAAGAACGAGCAGTACTTC	CAWSGVLKNEQYF
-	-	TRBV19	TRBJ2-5	TGTGCCAGTAGTAGTCAGGGGATTAAAGAGACCCAGTACTTC	CASSSQGIKETQYF
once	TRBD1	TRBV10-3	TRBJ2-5	TGTGCCATCAATAGGGACAGACAAGAGACCCAGTACTTC	CAINRDRQETQYF
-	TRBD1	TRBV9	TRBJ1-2	TGTGCCAGCAGCATCCGACAGGGTAATGGCTACACCTTC	CASSIRQGNGYTF
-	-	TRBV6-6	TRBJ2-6	TGTGCCAGCAAGACAGCCCGCTCTGGGGCCAACGTCCTGACTTTC	CASKTARSGANVLTF